This T cell receptor (beta chain) stems from a study of T cells after posttransplantation cyclophosphamide. Only in-frame clones appear in the TCRdb table, and some are missing; sequencing was by immunoSEQ multiplex PCR. The table has about 6,900 clones, 95% to 98% seen once; the top ten hold 0.5% to 0.65%. General study results and limits: Donor CD8+ memory clones often dominated recipient blood repertoires at later times. After PTCy, TRB diversity resembled that of CNI/methotrexate controls.

Turning to this clone: As yet, its antigen is unknown.

V dropped 1 base and J dropped 2 bases, with 10 bases sitting between them. Germline V lookup: CDR1 PRHDT, CDR2 FYEKMQ (reference sequence). The CDR3 has 15 amino acids. This receptor was obtained from a woman in her twenties or thirties in good health and a related stem cell transplant donor. The chain links TRBV13 to TRBJ2-3; TRBD2 might be the D (5 bases). The sequencing input was naive CD8+ T cells sorted from PBMCs. The CDR3 region is CASSLVEGHTDTQYF. In DNA, the CDR3 is TGTGCCAGCAGCTTAGTAGAGGGCCACACAGATACGCAGTATTTT.